This entry concerns a single T cell receptor (beta chain). This sample stems from a study of shared clonotypes between healthy human individuals. The CDR3 is 13 amino acids. The ends were cut back, 6 bases at V and 0 bases at J, with 11 bases in the middle. Looked up from germline, CDR1 is SQVTM and CDR2 is ANQGSEA. Generated by immunoSEQ multiplex PCR, the TCRdb table keeps only in-frame clones and is missing some. The data hold 1.4 million or so clones, with 98% observed a single time. This TCR was sampled from a man aged 25 to 45 in good health. Sample: naive CD4+ T cells sorted from blood. The subset: CD45RA+ positively selected. This sequence joins TRBV29-1 and TRBJ1-1, with unresolved D. CDR3 amino acids: CSVARRLNTEAFF. The CDR3 bases are TGCAGCGTCGCAAGACGGTTGAACACTGAAGCTTTCTTT. Filled out from reference TRBV29-1 and TRBJ1-1, the complete variable domain reads SAVISQKPSRDICQRGTSLTIQCQVDSQVTMMFWYRQQPGQSLTLIATANQGSEATYESGFVIDKFPISRPNLTFSTLTVSNMSPEDSSIYLCSVARRLNTEAFFGQGTRLTVV.